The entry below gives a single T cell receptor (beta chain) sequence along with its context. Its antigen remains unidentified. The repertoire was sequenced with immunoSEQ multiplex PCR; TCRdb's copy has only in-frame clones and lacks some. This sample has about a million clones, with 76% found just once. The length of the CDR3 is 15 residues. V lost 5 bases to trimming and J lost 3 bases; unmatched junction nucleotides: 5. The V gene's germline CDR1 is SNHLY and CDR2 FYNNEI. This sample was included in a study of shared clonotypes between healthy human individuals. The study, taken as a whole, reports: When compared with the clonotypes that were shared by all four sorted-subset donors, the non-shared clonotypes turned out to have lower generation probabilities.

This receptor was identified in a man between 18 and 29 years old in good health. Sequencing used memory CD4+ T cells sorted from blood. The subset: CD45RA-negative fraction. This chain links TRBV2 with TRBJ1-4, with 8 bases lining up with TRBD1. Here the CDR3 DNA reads TGTGCCAGCAGTCGGACAGGGCAGTCTAATGAAAAACTGTTTTTT. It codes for CASSRTGQSNEKLFF.